This note documents a single T cell receptor beta chain sequence. Its cognate antigen is unknown. The sample originates from a study of lymphopenia after photon versus proton radiotherapy. Whole-study findings and limits: Authors raise, but do not show, better survival with proton therapy. After the lymphocyte nadir, photon-treated repertoires showed oligoclonal expansion, especially of CD8+ Temra cells. Proton therapy kept repertoires fairly stable, unlike photons, which gained effector/memory cells.

The method was immunoSEQ multiplex PCR; TCRdb's version includes in-frame clones alone and lacks a portion of them. The sample holds 150,000 or so clones, less than 90% seen once. This CDR3 region has 17 residues. V gave up 4 bases and J gave up 2 bases; unmatched junction bases: 11. CDR1 is SGHNT and CDR2 is YYREEE in the germline V gene (reference sequence). The sequenced sample was peripheral blood, obtained from a patient treated with photon-based radiotherapy. The rearrangement joins TRBV5-4 to TRBJ2-7; the match to TRBD2 covers 11 bases. The receptor was isolated from a middle-aged man with gastric cancer. The CDR3 nucleotides read TGTGCCAGCAGCGTCGGGACTAGCGGAGTTAATCCCTACGAGCAGTACTTC. Encoded protein: CASSVGTSGVNPYEQYF.